The sequence of this T cell receptor beta chain was determined in a study of blood T cell repertoires in COVID-19. Germline V gene lookup returns CDR1 LGHDT and CDR2 YNNKEL (reference sequence). The length of the CDR3 is 14 residues. J was trimmed by 6 bases and V by 1 base; bases with no gene match: 2. Repertoires were generated with immunoSEQ multiplex PCR, while TCRdb's copy carries only in-frame clones and drops some. The sample lists about 140,000 clones, approximately 85% occurring once. This TCR was sampled from a woman in her fifties or sixties with acute COVID-19. The sample consisted of PBMCs or T cells enriched from blood (not recorded which). This rearrangement joins TRBV3-1 (or the pseudogene TRBV3-2) to TRBJ2-2, with 7 bases that match TRBD1. The CDR3 coding sequence is TGTGCCAGCAGCCAAGGCCAGGGGGCCGGGGAGCTGTTTTTT. Encoded protein: CASSQGQGAGELFF.